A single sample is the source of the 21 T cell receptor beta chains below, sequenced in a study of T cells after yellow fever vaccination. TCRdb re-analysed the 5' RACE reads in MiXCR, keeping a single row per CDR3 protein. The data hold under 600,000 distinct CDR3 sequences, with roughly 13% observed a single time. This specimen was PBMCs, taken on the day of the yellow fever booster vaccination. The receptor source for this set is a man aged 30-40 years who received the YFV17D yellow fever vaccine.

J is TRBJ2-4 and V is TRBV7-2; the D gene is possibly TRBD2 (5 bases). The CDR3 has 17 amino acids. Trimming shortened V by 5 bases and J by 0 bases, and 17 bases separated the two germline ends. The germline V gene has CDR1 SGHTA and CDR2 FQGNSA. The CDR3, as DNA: TGTGCCAGCAGCCCGCGCCTTCGGGGTTTAGCCAAAAACATTCAGTACTTC. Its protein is CASSPRLRGLAKNIQYF.

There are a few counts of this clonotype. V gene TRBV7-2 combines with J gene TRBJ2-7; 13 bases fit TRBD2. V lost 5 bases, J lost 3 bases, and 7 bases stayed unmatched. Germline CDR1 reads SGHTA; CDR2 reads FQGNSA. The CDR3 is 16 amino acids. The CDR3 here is CASSIGLAGEGYEQYF. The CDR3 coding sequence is TGTGCCAGCAGCATTGGACTAGCGGGAGAGGGCTACGAGCAGTACTTC.

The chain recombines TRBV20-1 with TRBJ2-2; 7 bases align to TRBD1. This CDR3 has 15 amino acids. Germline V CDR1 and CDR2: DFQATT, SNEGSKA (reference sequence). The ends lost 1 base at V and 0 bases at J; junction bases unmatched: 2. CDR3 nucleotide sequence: TGCAGTGCTAGAGCGGGACAGACGAACACCGGGGAGCTGTTTTTT. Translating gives CSARAGQTNTGELFF.

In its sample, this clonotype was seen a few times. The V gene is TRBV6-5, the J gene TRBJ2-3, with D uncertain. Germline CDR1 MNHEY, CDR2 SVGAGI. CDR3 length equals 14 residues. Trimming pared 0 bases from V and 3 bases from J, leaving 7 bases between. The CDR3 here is CASSYSTGTDTQYF. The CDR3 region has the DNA TGTGCCAGCAGTTACTCGACGGGTACAGATACGCAGTATTTT.

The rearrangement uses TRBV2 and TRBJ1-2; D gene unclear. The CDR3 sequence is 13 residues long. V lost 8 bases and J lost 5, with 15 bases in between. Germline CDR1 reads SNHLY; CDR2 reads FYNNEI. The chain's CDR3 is CASFGIPGYGYTF. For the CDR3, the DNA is TGTGCCAGCTTTGGGATCCCAGGTTATGGCTACACCTTC.

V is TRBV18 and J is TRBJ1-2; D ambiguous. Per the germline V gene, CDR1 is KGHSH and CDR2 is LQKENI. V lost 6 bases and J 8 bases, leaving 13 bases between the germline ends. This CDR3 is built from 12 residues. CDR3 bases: TGTGCCAGCTCGCTGGTAACGGAGGGCTACACCTTC. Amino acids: CASSLVTEGYTF. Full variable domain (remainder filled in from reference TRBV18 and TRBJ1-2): NAGVMQNPRHLVRRRGQEARLRCSPMKGHSHVYWYRQLPEEGLKFMVYLQKENIIDESGMPKERFSAEFPKEGPSILRIQQVVRGDSAAYFCASSLVTEGYTFGSGTRLTVV.

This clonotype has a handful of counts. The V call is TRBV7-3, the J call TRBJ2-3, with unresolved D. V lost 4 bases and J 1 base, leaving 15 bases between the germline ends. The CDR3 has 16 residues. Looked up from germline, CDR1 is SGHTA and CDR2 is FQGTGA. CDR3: CASSSSGPPGTDTQYF. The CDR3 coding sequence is TGTGCCAGCAGCTCATCGGGCCCCCCAGGCACAGATACGCAGTATTTT. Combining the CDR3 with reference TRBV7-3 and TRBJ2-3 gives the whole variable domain GAGVSQTPSNKVTEKGKYVELRCDPISGHTALYWYRQSLGQGPEFLIYFQGTGAADDSGLPNDRFFAVRPEGSVSTLKIQRTERGDSAVYLCASSSSGPPGTDTQYFGPGTRLTVL.

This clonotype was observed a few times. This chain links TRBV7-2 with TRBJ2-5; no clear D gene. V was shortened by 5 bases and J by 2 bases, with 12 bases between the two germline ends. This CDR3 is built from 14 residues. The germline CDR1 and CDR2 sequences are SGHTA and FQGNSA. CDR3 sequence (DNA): TGTGCCAGCAGCCCAGGCGGAAGACAAGAGACCCAGTACTTC. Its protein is CASSPGGRQETQYF.

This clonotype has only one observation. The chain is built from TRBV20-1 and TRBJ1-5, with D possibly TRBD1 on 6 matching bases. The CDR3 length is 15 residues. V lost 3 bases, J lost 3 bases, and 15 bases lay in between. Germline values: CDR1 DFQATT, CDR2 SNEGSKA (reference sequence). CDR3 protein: CSASLTGQSNQPQHF. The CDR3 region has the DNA TGCAGTGCTAGCTTAACAGGGCAGTCCAATCAGCCCCAGCATTTT.

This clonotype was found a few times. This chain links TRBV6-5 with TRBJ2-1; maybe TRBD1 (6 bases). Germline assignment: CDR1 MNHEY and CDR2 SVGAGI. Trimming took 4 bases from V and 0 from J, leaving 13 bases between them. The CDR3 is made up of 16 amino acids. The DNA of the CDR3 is TGTGCCAGCAGTTTCCGGGACACGTTCTCCTACAATGAGCAGTTCTTC. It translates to CASSFRDTFSYNEQFF.

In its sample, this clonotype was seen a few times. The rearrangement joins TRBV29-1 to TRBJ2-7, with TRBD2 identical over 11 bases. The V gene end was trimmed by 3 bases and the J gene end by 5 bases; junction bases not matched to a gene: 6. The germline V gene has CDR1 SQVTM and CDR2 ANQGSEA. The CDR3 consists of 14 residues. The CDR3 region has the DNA TGCAGCGTTGATGGGCTAGCGGGAGGAAACGAGCAGTACTTC. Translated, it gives CSVDGLAGGNEQYF.

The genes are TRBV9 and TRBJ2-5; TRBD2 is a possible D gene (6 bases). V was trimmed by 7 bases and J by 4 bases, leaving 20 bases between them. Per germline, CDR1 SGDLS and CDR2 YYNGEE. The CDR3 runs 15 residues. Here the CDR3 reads CASSRPVLGGETQYF. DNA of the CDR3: TGTGCCAGCTCTAGGCCAGTCCTGGGGGGAGAGACCCAGTACTTC.

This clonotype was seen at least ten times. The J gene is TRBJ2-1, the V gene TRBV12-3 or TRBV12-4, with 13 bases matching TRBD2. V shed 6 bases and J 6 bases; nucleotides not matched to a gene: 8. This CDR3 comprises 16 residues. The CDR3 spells CASSPGLAGVGNEQFF. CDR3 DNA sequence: TGTGCCAGCAGCCCTGGACTAGCGGGAGTGGGCAATGAGCAGTTCTTC.

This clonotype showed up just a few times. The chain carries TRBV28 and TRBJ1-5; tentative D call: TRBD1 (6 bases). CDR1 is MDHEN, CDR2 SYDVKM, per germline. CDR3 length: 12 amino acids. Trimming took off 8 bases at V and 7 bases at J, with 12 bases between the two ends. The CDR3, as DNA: TGTGCCAGCGGGGGCATAAGCCAGCCCCAGCATTTT. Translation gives CASGGISQPQHF.

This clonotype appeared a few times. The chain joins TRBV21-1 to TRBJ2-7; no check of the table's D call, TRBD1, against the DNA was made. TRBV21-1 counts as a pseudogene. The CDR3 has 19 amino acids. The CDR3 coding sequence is TGTGCCAGCAGCAAGGGCTTAAGGATTGGCCCGGCGGAGGTGTACGAGCAGTACTTC. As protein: CASSKGLRIGPAEVYEQYF.

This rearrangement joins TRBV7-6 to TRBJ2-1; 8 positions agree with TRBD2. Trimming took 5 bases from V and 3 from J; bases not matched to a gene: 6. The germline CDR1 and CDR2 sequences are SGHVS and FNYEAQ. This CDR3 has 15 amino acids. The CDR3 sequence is CASSAPGTSYNEQFF. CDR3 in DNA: TGTGCCAGCAGCGCTCCCGGGACTAGCTACAATGAGCAGTTCTTC.

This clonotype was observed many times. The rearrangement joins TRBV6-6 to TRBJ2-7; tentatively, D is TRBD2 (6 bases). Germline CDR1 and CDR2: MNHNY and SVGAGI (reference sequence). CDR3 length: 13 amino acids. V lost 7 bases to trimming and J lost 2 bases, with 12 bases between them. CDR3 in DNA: TGTGCCAGCAAGGCGGGAACAACCTACGAGCAGTACTTC. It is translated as CASKAGTTYEQYF.

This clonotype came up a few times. The CDR3 sequence is CASSLGGQGSGEQYF. The CDR3 region has the DNA TGTGCCAGCAGCTTAGGAGGACAGGGGTCGGGTGAGCAGTACTTC. The rearrangement links TRBV7-2 to TRBJ2-7, with 9 positions matching TRBD1. The germline gives CDR1 SGHTA, CDR2 FQGNSA. This CDR3 region has 15 residues. After removal of 1 base from V and 7 bases from J, the junction contained 8 bases not matched to a gene.

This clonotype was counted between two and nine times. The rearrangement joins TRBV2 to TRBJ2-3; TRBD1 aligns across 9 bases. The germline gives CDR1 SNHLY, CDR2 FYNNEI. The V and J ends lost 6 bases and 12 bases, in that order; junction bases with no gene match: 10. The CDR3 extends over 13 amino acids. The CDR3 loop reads CASRLPGTGLQYF. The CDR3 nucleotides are TGTGCCAGCAGGCTCCCCGGGACAGGGCTCCAGTATTTT.

The CDR3 is CSAGTSGTSGVNEQFF. CDR3 bases: TGCAGTGCCGGGACTAGCGGGACCTCCGGGGTCAATGAGCAGTTCTTC. The genes are TRBV20-1 and TRBJ2-1; 13 nucleotides align to TRBD2. Germline V lookup: CDR1 DFQATT, CDR2 SNEGSKA (reference sequence). This CDR3 has 16 residues. With 6 bases clipped from V and 6 bases from J, the junction kept 11 bases outside the gene matches.

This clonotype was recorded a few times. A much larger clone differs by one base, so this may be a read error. CDR3 sequence reads: CASGISYEQYF. The CDR3 region has the DNA TGTGCCAGCGGCATCTCCTACGAGCAGTACTTC. This chain connects TRBV3-1 to TRBJ2-7; D unclear. The CDR3 runs to 11 residues. CDR1 and CDR2 from the germline V gene are LGHDT and YNNKEL (reference sequence). Between the trimmed V and J ends, which lost 8 bases and 0 bases, there was a span of 5 bases.